This is a list of T cell receptor beta chains from one sample in a study of blood T cell repertoires in COVID-19. Method: immunoSEQ multiplex PCR; TCRdb's copy keeps in-frame clones and lacks some. The data show over 90,000 clones, 70% to 90% seen once. Specimen: peripheral blood. These TCRs come from a human donor in a cohort sampled during active COVID-19. The CDR3 runs from the conserved cysteine through the conserved F or W. A D gene is named only where the DNA matches it firmly. The size entry is marked missing in some rows and otherwise reads once, few, many or a size class.

d_call,v_call,j_call,clone_size,cdr3_nt,cdr3_aa
TRBD1,TRBV30,TRBJ1-6,.,TGTGCCTGGAGTGAGACAGGGGTTTCACCCCTCCACTTT,CAWSETGVSPLHF
.,TRBV7-8,TRBJ1-1,.,TGTGCCAGCAGCCTGGACAGCTTCACTGAAGCTTTCTTT,CASSLDSFTEAFF
TRBD1,TRBV9,TRBJ1-1,.,TGTGCCAGCAGCGCCGGACAGGGGAGTGAAGCTTTCTTT,CASSAGQGSEAFF
TRBD1,TRBV4-3,TRBJ1-2,.,TGCGCCAGCAGCCGTACCCAGCCGTTAACAGGGGACAGCTATGGCTACACCTTC,CASSRTQPLTGDSYGYTF
TRBD1,TRBV15,TRBJ1-2,.,TGTGCCACCAGCAGTAGGACAGGTACTGGCTACACCTTC,CATSSRTGTGYTF
.,TRBV7-9,TRBJ1-1,.,TGTGCCAGCAGCCGCCCCGGGACAAGGGGAGACACTGAAGCTTTCTTT,CASSRPGTRGDTEAFF
TRBD1,TRBV28,TRBJ1-1,.,TGTGCCAGCAATGATTACAGGGGGCGCGACACTGAAGCTTTCTTT,CASNDYRGRDTEAFF
.,TRBV27,TRBJ1-3,.,TGTGCCAGCAGGTTACAGGGTACAGGGAACACCATATATTTT,CASRLQGTGNTIYF
TRBD2,TRBV7-9,TRBJ2-3,once,TGTGCCAGCAGCTTATCTGTAAGCGGGGGATCCCCAGATACGCAGTATTTT,CASSLSVSGGSPDTQYF
TRBD2,TRBV27,TRBJ2-7,.,TGTGCCAGCAGTTTGGGGGGGGTCTACGAGCAGTACTTC,CASSLGGVYEQYF
TRBD2,TRBV5-1,TRBJ2-3,.,TGCGCCAGCAGCTTGGACCTAGCGGGGGGAAATACGCAGTATTTT,CASSLDLAGGNTQYF
TRBD1,TRBV9,TRBJ1-2,.,TGTGCCAGCAGCGTTGACAGGGATTATGGCTACACCTTC,CASSVDRDYGYTF
.,TRBV20-1,TRBJ2-7,.,TGCAGTGCTAGTAACAGGGAAACCTACGAGCAGTACTTC,CSASNRETYEQYF
.,TRBV29-1,TRBJ2-2,.,TGCAGCGTTGACGTGGGGGGGAACACCGGGGAGCTGTTTTTT,CSVDVGGNTGELFF
TRBD1,TRBV5-6,TRBJ1-1,.,TGTGCCAGCAGCTTTGGGACAGGGGTCACTGAAGCTTTCTTT,CASSFGTGVTEAFF
TRBD1,TRBV28,TRBJ2-1,.,TGTGCCAGCAGTTCCGGGACAGGGGCAGTCAATGAGCAGTTCTTC,CASSSGTGAVNEQFF
.,TRBV7-2,TRBJ1-1,.,TGTGCCAGCAGCTTAGGCGGCAGGGCCCACACTGAAGCTTTCTTT,CASSLGGRAHTEAFF
.,TRBV19,TRBJ1-6,once,TGTGCCAGTAGTATCAGGACAGTCTCTTTCAATAATTCACCCCTCCACTTT,CASSIRTVSFNNSPLHF
TRBD1,TRBV29-1,TRBJ1-1,.,TGCAGCGTTGAGGACAGGGGGCGATCCACTGAAGCTTTCTTT,CSVEDRGRSTEAFF
.,TRBV9,TRBJ1-1,.,TGTGCCAGCAGCGGTCGGAGAGGGGGTGTAGCGAACACTGAAGCTTTCTTT,CASSGRRGGVANTEAFF
TRBD1,TRBV7-9,TRBJ2-7,few,TGTGCCAGCAGCGGGCGGACAGGGGAATGGTACTTC,CASSGRTGEWYF
.,TRBV7-9,TRBJ2-2,.,TGTGCCAGCAGCCCCCTGGCCGTAGCTGCCACCGGGGAGCTGTTTTTT,CASSPLAVAATGELFF
TRBD1,TRBV5-1,TRBJ2-7,.,TGCGCCAGCAGCTCCGGGACAGCTTCCTACGAGCAGTACTTC,CASSSGTASYEQYF
.,TRBV5-4,TRBJ2-3,.,TGTGCCAGCAGCCCCCCCGGGGGATTCGGGGGTCGGGATACGCAGTATTTT,CASSPPGGFGGRDTQYF
.,TRBV6-5,TRBJ2-2,.,TGTGCCAGCAGTTATCACGGGACACCAAACACCGGGGAGCTGTTTTTT,CASSYHGTPNTGELFF
.,TRBV7-7,TRBJ1-3,.,TGTGCTAGCAGCTTGCGGGACCCGGGGTCTGGAAACACCATATATTTT,CASSLRDPGSGNTIYF
TRBD1,TRBV5-1,TRBJ1-6,.,TGCGCCAGCAGCTCGGGGGACAGGGGCTTGGACACACCCCTCCACTTT,CASSSGDRGLDTPLHF
.,TRBV7-6,TRBJ2-2,.,TGTGCCAGCAGCCTCCAAACAGGAATGAACACCGGGGAGCTGTTTTTT,CASSLQTGMNTGELFF
TRBD1,TRBV13,TRBJ2-7,few,TGTGCCAGCAGCTTAGTCGCAGGGGGCTACGAGCAGTACTTC,CASSLVAGGYEQYF
.,TRBV3-1/TRBV3-2,TRBJ2-3,once,TGTGCCAGCAGCCCAACCACTAGCACAGATACGCAGTATTTT,CASSPTTSTDTQYF
TRBD1,TRBV7-2,TRBJ1-4,.,TGTGCCAGCAGCTCCCAGGGGGCGGCTAATGAAAAACTGTTTTTT,CASSSQGAANEKLFF
.,TRBV27,TRBJ1-2,once,TGTGCCAGCTGCAAAGGGGGGGGCTGGGATGGCTACACCTTC,CASCKGGGWDGYTF
TRBD1,TRBV16,TRBJ2-1,.,TGTGCCAGCAGCCAATGGGCAGGGGGCAATGAGCAGTTCTTC,CASSQWAGGNEQFF
.,TRBV14,TRBJ1-1,.,TGTGCCAGCAGCCAGACGACAGGTCGGAACACTGAAGCTTTCTTT,CASSQTTGRNTEAFF
TRBD1,TRBV27,TRBJ2-3,.,TGTGCCAGCAGTTGGGACAGGGGGCGCGTTACGCAGTATTTT,CASSWDRGRVTQYF
TRBD2,TRBV6-5,TRBJ2-1,.,TGTGCCAGCACCACACCGGGACTATTCAGCAATGAGCAGTTCTTC,CASTTPGLFSNEQFF
.,TRBV2,TRBJ1-5,.,TGTGCCAGCACCCGAGGAGGGGTGGGCAATCAGCCCCAGCATTTT,CASTRGGVGNQPQHF
.,TRBV20-1,TRBJ1-5,.,TGCAGTGCTAGTAGGCAGGTGGAAGGTCCCCAGCATTTT,CSASRQVEGPQHF
.,TRBV4-2,TRBJ1-5,.,TGTGCCAGCAGCCAACCAAATCAGCCCCAGCATTTT,CASSQPNQPQHF
.,TRBV19,TRBJ2-2,.,TGTGCCAGTAGTATAGGGTACGGGTCAGGGGGGACCACCGGGGAGCTGTTTTTT,CASSIGYGSGGTTGELFF
.,TRBV7-3,TRBJ2-1,.,TGTGCCAGCAGCCACCTGGGGAGCTCCTACAATGAGCAGTTCTTC,CASSHLGSSYNEQFF
.,TRBV29-1,TRBJ2-7,few,TGCAGCGCGGTCCTAGCGAGGTCCTACGAGCAGTACTTC,CSAVLARSYEQYF
TRBD1,TRBV28,TRBJ2-7,.,TGTGCCAGCAGTTCCGGGACAGGGGGCTCTCCTTCCTACGAGCAGTACTTC,CASSSGTGGSPSYEQYF
TRBD2,TRBV6-2/TRBV6-3,TRBJ2-1,.,TGTGCCAGCAGTCCCCGTTGGGAGCGGGGGGTCTTGAATGAGCAGTTCTTC,CASSPRWERGVLNEQFF
TRBD2,TRBV18,TRBJ2-1,.,TGTGCCAGCTCACCACCCGCTAGCGGGGGGGCAGGGTATGAGCAGTTCTTC,CASSPPASGGAGYEQFF